This T cell receptor (beta chain) was sequenced in a study of T cell repertoires in cytomegalovirus infection. This CDR3 contains 12 residues. Germline V gives CDR1 SGHVS, CDR2 FNYEAQ. Losses at the gene ends were 5 bases for V and 5 bases for J; bases not matched to a gene: 0. MiXCR, applied by TCRdb to the reads, yields one record per CDR3 protein. The sample has about 890,000 distinct CDR3 sequences, 31% seen once; the top ten hold around 15%. This clonotype was counted a few times. The antigen remains undetermined. This TCR derives from a human donor in good health (CMV status not recorded). Some clones in this sample may be carry-over from other donors' samples. The chain combines TRBV7-6 with TRBJ2-1, with 7 bases aligning to TRBD2. The source was cultured CD8+ T cells from PBMCs, collected from culture after CMV antigen stimulation. For the CDR3, the DNA is TGTGCCAGCAGCGGGACTAACAATGAGCAGTTCTTC. Translated, it gives CASSGTNNEQFF. The whole variable domain, filled in from reference TRBV7-6 and TRBJ2-1, reads GAGVSQSPRYKVTKRGQDVALRCDPISGHVSLYWYRQALGQGPEFLTYFNYEAQQDKSGLPNDRFSAERPEGSISTLTIQRTEQRDSAMYRCASSGTNNEQFFGPGTRLTVL.